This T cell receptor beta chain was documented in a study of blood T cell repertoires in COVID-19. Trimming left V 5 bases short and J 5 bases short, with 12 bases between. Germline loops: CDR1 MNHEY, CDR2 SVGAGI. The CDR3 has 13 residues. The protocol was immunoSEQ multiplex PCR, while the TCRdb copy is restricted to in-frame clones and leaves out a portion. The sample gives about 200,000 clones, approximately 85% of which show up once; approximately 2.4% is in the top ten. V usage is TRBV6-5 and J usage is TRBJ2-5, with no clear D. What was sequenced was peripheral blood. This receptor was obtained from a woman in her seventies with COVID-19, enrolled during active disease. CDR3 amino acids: CASSPEPRETQYF. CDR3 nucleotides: TGTGCCAGCAGTCCCGAACCCCGGGAGACCCAGTACTTC.